The T cell receptor (beta chain) under discussion was sequenced for a study of human T cells and chemical hapten exposure (dated by TCRdb to the early 2020s). For context, the study as a whole: For sensitization, 2% DPC in acetone was applied to a 2 cm by 2 cm area of upper inner arm skin. Alopecia areata with under or over 50% scalp involvement, alopecia totalis and alopecia universalis were represented in the patient cohort, which was mostly female. Patch testing was done on the upper back using Finn chambers containing 0.01% DPC, and results were scored after 6 days according to International Contact Dermatitis Research Group standards. Blood samples were taken from patients before sensitization (week 0) and then at 2, 6 and about 24 weeks after DPC sensitization. Throughout the roughly 24-week study period, patients were also given weekly therapeutic DPC doses on the scalp. For TCR sequencing, blood came from about 28 alopecia patients at anywhere from one to four time points (pre-sensitization, 2, 6 and 24 weeks). Peripheral blood TCR repertoire changes were tracked in vivo in alopecia patients during primary and secondary sensitization to the hapten diphenylcyclopropenone (DPC). Libraries were pooled for sequencing, and per-sample TCR yields varied mainly because of small differences in library volumes within the pool. The full study reports these points: Significantly more large CDR3 similarity clusters were formed by expanded TCRs than by pre-sensitization or healthy control sets, consistent with antigen-driven responses. The number of PT1 expanded TCRs positively correlated with patch test score, significant at thresholds 8, 16 and 32 but not 4. Repeated subsampling changed both the strength of the expansion versus patch-test correlation and the threshold at which that correlation became significant. Because all patients had alopecia, a presumed autoimmune disease, the immune response of the patients might differ from that of healthy individuals. DPC sensitization did not change how many TCRs were above 1 in 1000 frequency, and no evidence was found of alterations in global repertoire structure.

Receptor libraries were prepared by RACE. TCRdb shows the sequencer as NextSeq 500. Library preparation attached unique molecular identifiers to individual cDNA molecules for quantitative, reproducible TCR counting. Each blood RNA sample was used to sequence both TCR alpha and TCR beta chains. Under the source paper's analysis protocol: The median number of TCRs per sample was 90,000 to 100,000, ranging from about 23,224 to 750,000. V, J and CDR3 annotation of the TCR reads was carried out using the Decombinator software suite. For the PS versus PT1 abundance plots, all samples were subsampled to the same number of TCRs (28,000). Expanded TCRs were defined as absent before sensitization and observed at least eight times at the 2-week time point. TCRdb ran its own pipeline on the public reads, namely fastp trimming at Q25 and MiXCR clone calling, and kept in-frame beta chains. Under each unique CDR3 protein, matching rows form one entry showing the most common genes and DNA. The V and J calls and clone size come from TCRdb's table, not from the authors' own analysis. This sample gives 380,000 or so distinct CDR3 sequences in total; roughly 6% of them show up just once. The leading ten clones occupy around 8% of the sample.

The time point label, read with the paper, signifies: pre-sensitization, week 0. The sample's treatment or condition label is to be understood as: therapeutic diphenylcyclopropenone sensitization with weekly scalp DPC. At every patch-test visit, the blood draw took place before the patch test was put on. Patients were considered eligible if aged 18 to 70, diagnosed with alopecia and deemed suitable for DPC therapy, and patients were excluded if pregnant. Total RNA was extracted from unfractionated whole blood collected in Tempus Blood RNA tubes. Regarding this clonotype: What this receptor recognizes is not known. Qualities for individual bases were not recorded, and no much larger clone is one base off.

The material was whole blood, obtained in connection with sensitization to the hapten diphenylcyclopropenone (DPC). The TCR was taken from a woman aged 18-29 years with alopecia areata. Some clones in this sample may be carry-over from other donors' samples.

The DNA sequence is TGCGCCAGCAGCTCAGAGGGGTTGGATGCTGAAGCTTTCTTT. It codes for CASSSEGLDAEAFF. Recombination linked TRBV5-1 to TRBJ1-1; 5 matching bases give a weak D call of TRBD1. V lost 3 bases and J lost 6 bases; the stretch between them is 15 bases long. Counted from cysteine to phenylalanine, this CDR3 has 14 amino acids. Only the CDR3 DNA is retained, 42 bases long and in frame from the first base. For CDR1 and CDR2, the germline V gene lists SGHRS and YFSETQ.